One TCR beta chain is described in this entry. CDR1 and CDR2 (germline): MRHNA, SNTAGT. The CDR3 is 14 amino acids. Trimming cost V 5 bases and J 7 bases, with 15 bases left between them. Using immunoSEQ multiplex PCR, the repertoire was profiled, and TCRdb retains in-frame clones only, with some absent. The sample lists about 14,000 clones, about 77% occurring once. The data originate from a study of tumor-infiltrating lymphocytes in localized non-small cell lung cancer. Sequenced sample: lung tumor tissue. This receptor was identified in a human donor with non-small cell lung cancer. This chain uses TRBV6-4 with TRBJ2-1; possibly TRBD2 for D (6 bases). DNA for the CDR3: TGTGCCAGCAGTACTATGCTTGGGGGGAATGAGCAGTTCTTC. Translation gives CASSTMLGGNEQFF.